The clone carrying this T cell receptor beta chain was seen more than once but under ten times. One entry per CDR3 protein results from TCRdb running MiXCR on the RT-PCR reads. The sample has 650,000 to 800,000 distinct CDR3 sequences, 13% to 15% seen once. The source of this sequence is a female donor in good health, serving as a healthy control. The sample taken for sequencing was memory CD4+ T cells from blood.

The CDR3 protein is CASSPQGLSSYNEQFF. The CDR3 DNA reads as TGTGCCAGCAGCCCCCAAGGCTTGAGCTCCTACAATGAGCAGTTCTTC. The chain couples TRBV5-4 to TRBJ2-1; D is unclear. Germline-derived CDR1 and CDR2 are SGHNT and YYREEE (reference sequence). V was trimmed by 4 bases and J by 0 bases, leaving 14 bases between them. The CDR3 runs 16 residues.